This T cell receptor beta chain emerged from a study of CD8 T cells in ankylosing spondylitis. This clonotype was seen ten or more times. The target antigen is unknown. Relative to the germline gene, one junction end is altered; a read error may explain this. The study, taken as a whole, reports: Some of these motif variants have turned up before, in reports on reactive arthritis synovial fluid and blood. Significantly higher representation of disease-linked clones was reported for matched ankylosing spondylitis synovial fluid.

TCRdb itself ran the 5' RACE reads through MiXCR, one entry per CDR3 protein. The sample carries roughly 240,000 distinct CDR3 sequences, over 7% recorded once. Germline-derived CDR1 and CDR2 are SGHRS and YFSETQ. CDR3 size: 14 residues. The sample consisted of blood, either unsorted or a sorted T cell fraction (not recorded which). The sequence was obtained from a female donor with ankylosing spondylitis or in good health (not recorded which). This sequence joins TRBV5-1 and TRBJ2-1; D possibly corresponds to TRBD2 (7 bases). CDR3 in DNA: TGTGCCAGCAGCTTAGGGGGGGACTACAATGAGCAGTTCTTC. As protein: CASSLGGDYNEQFF. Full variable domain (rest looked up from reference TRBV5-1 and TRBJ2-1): KAGVTQTPRYLIKTRGQQVTLSCSPISGHRSVSWYQQTPGQGLQFLFEYFSETQRNKGNFPGRFSGRQFSNSRSEMNVSTLELGDSALYLCASSLGGDYNEQFFGPGTRLTVL.